A selection of T cell receptor beta chains follows, all from one sample in a study of T-cell reconstitution after alpha-beta-depleted transplantation in children. TCRdb processed the PCR reads anew with MiXCR; each CDR3 protein has one entry. The sample shows around 370,000 distinct CDR3 sequences, under 20% of them seen only once. The sample consisted of PBMCs, mostly from graft donor cells, taken 360 days after TCRalphabeta/CD19-depleted stem cell transplant. These receptors all come from a male patient aged 2 to 10 who had a stem cell transplant for acute lymphoblastic leukemia, so the T cells may come from the graft donor. Both conserved end residues are trimmed from each CDR3.

V gene,CDR3 protein
TRBV20-1,SARVAGTSSYIQY
TRBV10-3,AISSSGTGGFGYT
TRBV20-1,SAPIPYNEQF
TRBV7-6,ASSLNRGELYTDTQY
TRBV10-3,ASMTGGASYEQY
TRBV12-3/TRBV12-4,ASSLESGKQY
TRBV6-1,ASSEQLGNEQY
TRBV28,ASRPSLSYEQY
TRBV28,ASSSPFGVGSYNEQF
TRBV7-8,ASSLGGGNQETQY
TRBV28,ASSLNWGGRGANVLT
TRBV29-1,SAPTSGSEADTQY
TRBV5-1,ASSWGTNTDTQY
TRBV5-1,ASSPTGLCSPLH
TRBV4-3,ASSQGDRDYEQY
TRBV4-3,ASSQVHRGTGELF
TRBV20-1,SARRTGLNTEAF
TRBV6-5,ASSYSAQGADTQY
TRBV4-3,ASSRTSGRLETQY
TRBV15,ATSREGGGTDTQY
TRBV4-1,ASSHRTGNGELF
TRBV28,ASSLRTNQETQY
TRBV9,ASSARSGPTFYEQY
TRBV6-6,ASKVGTHYEQY
TRBV19,ASSDWGQETQY
TRBV29-1,SVEGSPKADTQY
TRBV12-3/TRBV12-4,ASSFGGVGTEAF
TRBV12-3/TRBV12-4,ASSTQNQPQH
TRBV10-3,AISESGGQY
TRBV20-1,SAIRPADTQY
TRBV7-2,ASSLPATGGSSYEQY
TRBV4-1,ASSQSGGPNTEAF
TRBV9,ASSVVGLNVLT
TRBV5-6,ASRKGQGLGSTDTQY
TRBV29-1,SVPSGSGYNEQF
TRBV4-3,ASSQDFRGNQPQH
TRBV29-1,SVEVSSGRYEQY
TRBV2,ASSGQLKGLEQY
TRBV18,ASSRVGNSYNEQF
TRBV3-1,ASSQVASYEQY
TRBV12-3/TRBV12-4,ASSEDRARGYT
TRBV28,ASSLTPGLGDEQY
TRBV15,ATSRVWGSADTQY
TRBV28,ASSPLVGPTYEQY
TRBV29-1,SVGDHTGELF
TRBV7-2,ASSHRLGEGSYEQY